This T cell receptor (beta chain) was sequenced in a study of blood T cell repertoires in COVID-19. About the research overall: Acute-phase and convalescent COVID-19 samples originated in the United States, Italy and Spain. Nucleic acid was either cDNA or gDNA, and it came from T cells, B-cell-depleted T cells, or PBMCs.

Produced via immunoSEQ multiplex PCR; TCRdb's table is partial and in-frame only. Found here are around 100,000 clones, around 88% of them singletons; the top ten hold about 5%. Trimming stripped 5 bases from V and 5 bases from J, with 15 bases between. The CDR3 is made up of 14 amino acids. Germline values: CDR1 SGHTA, CDR2 FQGNSA. This TCR was sampled from a human donor in a cohort sampled during active COVID-19. Sequenced input: peripheral blood. The chain is built from TRBV7-2 and TRBJ2-5, with D possibly TRBD1 on 6 matching bases. The CDR3 bases are TGTGCCAGCAGCCCGGTCAGGGGTGGCGAGACCCAGTACTTC. It specifies CASSPVRGGETQYF.